Below are 9 T cell receptor beta chains sequenced from a single sample in a study of shared clonotypes between healthy human individuals. Produced via immunoSEQ multiplex PCR; TCRdb's table is partial and in-frame only. The profile shows around 530,000 clones, around three quarters of them singletons. The material sequenced was PBMCs. The receptors were sampled from a woman aged 40 to 50 in good health. Some clones in this sample may be carry-over from other donors' samples.

The gene calls are TRBV19 and TRBJ2-2; 12 positions match TRBD1. Germline trimming cut 8 bases from V and 4 bases from J; bases unmatched to any gene: 8. The CDR3 length is 16 residues. Looked up from germline, CDR1 is LNHDA and CDR2 is SQIVND (reference sequence). This CDR3 reads CASEGTGGRGTGELFF. CDR3 coding DNA: TGTGCCAGTGAAGGGACAGGGGGCCGAGGCACCGGGGAGCTGTTTTTT.

This clone came up many times. The chain is built from TRBV4-2 and TRBJ2-5; perhaps TRBD1 as D (6 bases). CDR1 and CDR2 (germline): LGHNA, YNFKEQ. V lost 0 bases, J lost 1 base, and 18 bases lay in between. CDR3 length: 18 amino acids. DNA of the CDR3: TGTGCCAGCAGCCAAGATGGGGCCCTCAGGGGCGGCCAAGAGACCCAGTACTTC. Its translation: CASSQDGALRGGQETQYF.

A word on this clone: The sample carries other DNA sequences with the same CDR3. The chain combines TRBV18 with TRBJ2-7, with D possibly TRBD2 on 5 matching bases. This CDR3 contains 14 residues. Germline V lookup: CDR1 KGHSH, CDR2 LQKENI. V was clipped by 0 bases and J by 2 bases, with 8 bases between them. The CDR3 DNA is TGTGCCAGCTCACCACCGACGGGGACCTACGAGCAGTACTTC. Its translation: CASSPPTGTYEQYF.

V and J are TRBV4-2 and TRBJ2-3; D may be TRBD2 (6 bases). Trimming removed 0 bases at V and 6 bases at J, with 16 bases between. This CDR3 spans 16 amino acids. CDR1 and CDR2 (germline): LGHNA, YNFKEQ. The CDR3 region is CASSQDLGVGGDTQYF. CDR3 nucleotide sequence: TGTGCCAGCAGCCAAGATCTAGGAGTGGGGGGTGATACGCAGTATTTT.

This clone was observed once. This sequence joins TRBV5-4 and TRBJ1-1, with D possibly matching TRBD1 (5 bases). CDR1 and CDR2 (germline): SGHNT, YYREEE (reference sequence). CDR3 length: 14 residues. Trimming stripped 1 base from V and 0 bases from J, with 7 bases between. The CDR3 nucleotides are TGTGCCAGCAGCTTGTCAGGGATGAACACTGAAGCTTTCTTT. Its translation: CASSLSGMNTEAFF.

The rearrangement links TRBV11-1 to TRBJ1-4; 9 bases match TRBD1. The CDR3 has 15 amino acids. The J segment lost 7 bases and the V segment lost 5 bases, leaving 8 bases of the junction unmatched. CDR1 is SGHAT and CDR2 is FQDESV in the germline V gene (reference sequence). Written as DNA, the CDR3 is TGTGCCAGCAGCCAAGGACAGGGGTTTCGTGAAAAACTGTTTTTT. Residues: CASSQGQGFREKLFF.

J is TRBJ1-4 and V is TRBV6-4, with a possible D match to TRBD1 (5 bases). V lost 6 bases and J 8 bases, leaving 16 bases between the germline ends. The CDR3 is 14 residues long. CDR1 MRHNA and CDR2 SNTAGT come from the germline V gene. CDR3 sequence (DNA): TGTGCCAGCAGCCCTGGGGGGGAGGGCGAAAAACTGTTTTTT. It specifies CASSPGGEGEKLFF.

DNA for the CDR3: TGTGCCACCAGCCCCGGGTGGCCGGGGAAGTACGAGCAGTACTTC. The encoded protein is CATSPGWPGKYEQYF. The chain links TRBV15 to TRBJ2-7; maybe TRBD2 (5 bases). The CDR3 extends over 15 amino acids. V was cut by 5 bases and J by 4 bases, with 18 bases left in between. The V gene's germline CDR1 is LNHNV and CDR2 YYDKDF (reference sequence).

This chain connects TRBV7-9 to TRBJ1-2; D is unclear. Looked up from germline, CDR1 is SEHNR and CDR2 is FQNEAQ (reference sequence). V shed 2 bases and J shed 4 bases, with 11 bases lying between them. The CDR3 sequence is 14 residues long. In DNA, the CDR3 is TGTGCCAGCAGCTTATCACACGGAGGCTATGGCTACACCTTC. It yields the protein CASSLSHGGYGYTF.